A single sample is the source of the 12 T cell receptor beta chains below, sequenced in a study of identical twins. TCRdb passed the 5' RACE reads through MiXCR, listing each CDR3 protein once. Here the sample spans some 590,000 distinct CDR3 sequences, over 8.5% being singletons. The sample was also linked to a second study, of yellow fever vaccine responses in identical twins.

Sequencing was done on a sample of PBMCs. These receptors were obtained from a woman between 18 and 30 years old in good health.

This clonotype was seen more than once but under ten times. The chain uses TRBV2 and TRBJ2-1; 10 bases map to TRBD1. Trimming removed 8 bases from V and 0 bases from J; junction bases left unmatched: 4. The germline V gene has CDR1 SNHLY and CDR2 FYNNEI. There are 15 residues in the CDR3. CDR3 amino acids: CASLGQGVSYNEQFF. CDR3 bases: TGTGCCAGCCTTGGACAGGGGGTCTCCTACAATGAGCAGTTCTTC.

This clonotype occurred many times. V and J are TRBV7-8 and TRBJ2-7, with 9 bases lining up with TRBD2. CDR3 length equals 15 residues. Germline trimming cut 5 bases from V and 3 bases from J; bases unmatched to any gene: 8. Per the germline V gene, CDR1 is SGHVS and CDR2 is FQNEAQ. CDR3 in DNA: TGTGCCAGCAGCATCTCTAGCGGGGTGCTCTACGAGCAGTACTTC. Amino acids: CASSISSGVLYEQYF.

This clonotype was counted a few times. The chain couples TRBV29-1 to TRBJ2-3, with unresolved D. CDR1 and CDR2 from the germline V gene are SQVTM and ANQGSEA. V dropped 3 bases and J dropped 6 bases, with 4 bases sitting between them. The CDR3 covers 10 residues. The CDR3 region is CSVDYDTQYF. CDR3 in DNA: TGCAGCGTTGATTACGATACGCAGTATTTT.

The sample holds many counts of this clonotype. V gene TRBV12-3 or TRBV12-4 combines with J gene TRBJ2-1, with 11 bases matching TRBD1. This CDR3 comprises 14 residues. Losses at the gene ends were 6 bases for V and 6 bases for J; bases not matched to a gene: 4. The CDR3 coding sequence is TGTGCCAGCAGAGGACAGGGGGCGCGCAATGAGCAGTTCTTC. It specifies CASRGQGARNEQFF.

The table lists this clonotype with many counts. The CDR3 is CASSEGRGAIYQETQYF. The DNA of the CDR3 is TGTGCCAGCAGCGAGGGGCGGGGGGCGATTTACCAAGAGACCCAGTACTTC. The chain couples TRBV7-6 to TRBJ2-5; 8 bases line up with TRBD2. With 5 bases clipped from V and 0 bases from J, the junction kept 11 bases outside the gene matches. The germline V gene encodes CDR1 SGHVS and CDR2 FNYEAQ. The CDR3 extends over 17 amino acids. Full variable domain (rest looked up from reference TRBV7-6 and TRBJ2-5): GAGVSQSPRYKVTKRGQDVALRCDPISGHVSLYWYRQALGQGPEFLTYFNYEAQQDKSGLPNDRFSAERPEGSISTLTIQRTEQRDSAMYRCASSEGRGAIYQETQYFGPGTRLLVL.

This clonotype has only a few counts. V is TRBV5-1 and J is TRBJ2-7, with 9 bases that match TRBD1. The V segment lost 0 bases and the J segment 6 bases; nucleotides outside the gene matches: 1. CDR3 length: 13 residues. The germline gives CDR1 SGHRS, CDR2 YFSETQ. DNA for the CDR3: TGCGCCAGCAGCTTGGGGGACAGGGCCGAGCAGTACTTC. This encodes CASSLGDRAEQYF.

In this sample, this clonotype turned up many times. The gene calls are TRBV12-3 or TRBV12-4 and TRBJ2-1; D may correspond to TRBD1 or TRBD2 (5 bases each). V gave up 4 bases and J gave up 2 bases, with 18 bases separating them. This CDR3 comprises 17 residues. This CDR3 is CASSSSSGQGAYNEQFF. Here the CDR3 DNA reads TGTGCCAGCAGTTCTTCCTCGGGGCAGGGCGCCTACAATGAGCAGTTCTTC.

The CDR3 DNA is TGTGCCAGCTCACCCCTACCTATTATAGAGGGTTACTCCTACGAGCAGTACTTC. It is translated as CASSPLPIIEGYSYEQYF. The chain recombines TRBV18 with TRBJ2-7; D is possibly TRBD2 (5 bases). Deletions cut 3 bases from V and 0 bases from J, with 21 bases between. Per the germline V gene, CDR1 is KGHSH and CDR2 is LQKENI. The length of the CDR3 is 18 residues.

This clonotype was counted ten times or more. The CDR3 sequence is CASSQDRVYNEQFF. The CDR3 region has the DNA TGCGCCAGCAGCCAAGACAGGGTCTACAATGAGCAGTTCTTC. The V call is TRBV4-3, the J call TRBJ2-1; D might be TRBD1 (5 bases). Germline-derived CDR1 and CDR2 are LGHNA and YSLEER. Trimming took off 0 bases at V and 3 bases at J, with 6 bases between the two ends. This CDR3 is built from 14 residues.

This clonotype showed up many times. This chain uses TRBV4-1 with TRBJ2-7; D gene unclear. The germline V and J ends were trimmed by 6 bases and 1 base, with 7 bases remaining between them. Germline V gene lookup returns CDR1 MGHRA and CDR2 YSYEKL. There are 12 residues in the CDR3. Here the CDR3 DNA reads TGCGCCAGCAGTGGACGGTCCTACGAGCAGTACTTC. Translated: CASSGRSYEQYF.

This clonotype has just a few counts. The V and J genes are TRBV20-1 and TRBJ1-1; D gene unclear. Germline-derived CDR1 and CDR2 are DFQATT and SNEGSKA (reference sequence). This CDR3 has 14 residues. Trimming cost V 5 bases and J 0 bases, with 13 bases left between them. CDR3 residues: CSAREGYLNTEAFF. CDR3 nucleotides: TGCAGTGCTCGGGAAGGGTACCTGAACACTGAAGCTTTCTTT.

This sequence joins TRBV5-1 and TRBJ1-6; no firm D call. The CDR3 consists of 11 residues. The germline V and J ends were trimmed by 3 bases and 9 bases, with 4 bases remaining between them. CDR1 and CDR2 from the germline V gene are SGHRS and YFSETQ. DNA for the CDR3: TGCGCCAGCAGCTCTAGTTCACCCCTCCACTTT. Its protein product is CASSSSSPLHF.